The 2 T cell receptor beta chains in this list originate from one sample, sequenced in a study of T cells in Graves' hyperthyroidism and ophthalmopathy. The TCR beta CDR3 regions underwent amplification using RNA transcripts as the source. First-round RT-PCR with HTBI primers amplified the TCR CDR3 region. Each CDR3 protein gets one entry after TCRdb re-called the multiplex PCR reads with MiXCR. The sample contains hundreds of thousands of distinct CDR3 sequences, 45% of which appear only once. The source material was peripheral blood or thyroid tissue (not recorded which). Receptors were obtained from an adult man with Graves' disease, either hyperthyroidism or ophthalmopathy (not recorded which).

The V and J genes are TRBV10-3 and TRBJ2-5, with D perhaps matching TRBD1 (6 bases). This CDR3 has 13 residues. Deletions cut 6 bases from V and 1 base from J, with 9 bases between. CDR1 is ENHRY and CDR2 is SYGVKD in the germline V gene. The CDR3 nucleotides are TGTGCCATCAGACAGGGCCGCCAAGAGACCCAGTACTTC. Translating gives CAIRQGRQETQYF.

This clonotype was seen at least ten times. The rearrangement uses TRBV24-1 and TRBJ1-2; tentative D call: TRBD1 (6 bases). The CDR3 runs to 14 residues. Germline CDR1 KGHDR, CDR2 SFDVKD. V lost 3 bases to trimming and J lost 2 bases, with 9 bases between them. CDR3 nucleotide sequence: TGTGCCACCAGTGATGAACAGGGAAACTATGGCTACACCTTC. Translating gives CATSDEQGNYGYTF.